These 18 T cell receptor beta chains were all obtained from the same sample, sequenced in a study of T cell repertoires in cytomegalovirus infection. MiXCR was run by TCRdb on the reads, yielding one entry per CDR3 protein. This table holds hundreds of thousands of distinct CDR3 sequences, roughly 30% found once. The specimen sequenced was PBMCs. Source of these receptors: a human donor in good health (CMV status not recorded). Some clones in this sample may be carry-over from other donors' samples.

This clonotype was recorded at least ten times. This chain joins TRBV28 and TRBJ2-6, with D tentatively TRBD1 (6 bases). V lost 5 bases to trimming and J lost 0 bases, with 8 bases between them. The CDR3 totals 15 residues. The germline CDR1 and CDR2 sequences are MDHEN and SYDVKM. The CDR3 bases are TGTGCCAGCAGTGCGACAGGCTCTGGGGCCAACGTCCTGACTTTC. Protein product: CASSATGSGANVLTF.

This clonotype was seen repeatedly, ten times or more. The rearrangement links TRBV7-9 to TRBJ1-1, with D maybe TRBD1 (6 bases). Trimming pared 1 base from V and 3 bases from J, leaving 18 bases between. Germline CDR1 and CDR2: SEHNR and FQNEAQ (reference sequence). The CDR3 totals 17 residues. CDR3 region: CASSLVMGIQGHTEAFF. For the CDR3, the DNA is TGTGCCAGCAGCTTAGTAATGGGGATTCAGGGGCACACTGAAGCTTTCTTT.

The rearrangement links TRBV12-3 or TRBV12-4 to TRBJ2-2, with D hard to call. Trimming shortened V by 6 bases and J by 4 bases, and 15 bases separated the two germline ends. This CDR3 has 15 residues. In DNA, the CDR3 is TGTGCCAGCAGCCCAACGTGGGGATCCACCGGGGAGCTGTTTTTT. Translation: CASSPTWGSTGELFF.

This clonotype occurred a few times. The CDR3 nucleotides read TGCGCCAGCTCCGGGGGCAGGGGAAGCTACACTGAAGCTTTCTTT. Its protein is CASSGGRGSYTEAFF. The V gene is TRBV5-1, the J gene TRBJ1-1; tentative D call: TRBD1 (6 bases). Germline CDR1 reads SGHRS; CDR2 reads YFSETQ. The length of the CDR3 is 15 residues. Trimming took off 7 bases at V and 3 bases at J, with 19 bases between the two ends.

In its sample, this clonotype was seen a few times. The chain carries TRBV29-1 and TRBJ2-3, with TRBD2 as a possible D gene (6 bases). The germline V gene encodes CDR1 SQVTM and CDR2 ANQGSEA. The CDR3 contains 12 residues. Trimming cost V 7 bases and J 6 bases, with 14 bases left between them. CDR3 protein: CSGRETGDTQYF. The CDR3 DNA reads TGCAGCGGCCGGGAGACCGGGGATACGCAGTATTTT.

The sample holds a few counts of this clonotype. The V gene is TRBV12-3 or TRBV12-4, the J gene TRBJ1-3; D is uncertain. V was clipped by 7 bases and J by 3 bases, with 25 bases between them. The CDR3 totals 18 residues. The CDR3 region is CASTTMNWTGGFGNTIYF. As DNA, the CDR3 is TGTGCCAGCACCACGATGAACTGGACGGGCGGTTTTGGAAACACCATATATTTT.

This clonotype is a singleton in its sample. The chain joins TRBV2 to TRBJ1-1, with D uncertain. The CDR3 sequence is 13 residues long. Trimming removed 1 base from V and 7 bases from J, with 10 bases in between. Germline V gene data show CDR1 as SNHLY and CDR2 as FYNNEI. The CDR3 spells CASSEGRTFEAFF. As DNA, the CDR3 is TGTGCCAGCAGTGAAGGGCGAACCTTTGAAGCTTTCTTT.

The chain has TRBV4-1 and TRBJ2-1; 7 bases line up with TRBD1. The CDR3 extends over 15 amino acids. In germline, CDR1 is MGHRA, CDR2 YSYEKL. Germline trimming cut 4 bases from V and 4 bases from J; bases unmatched to any gene: 7. As DNA, the CDR3 is TGCGCCAGCAGCCCCAGCCAGGGACAGTACAATGAGCAGTTCTTC. Its translation: CASSPSQGQYNEQFF.

The chain employs TRBV28 and TRBJ1-3; the D is unclear. The CDR3 consists of 14 residues. Trimming removed 4 bases from V and 4 bases from J, with 11 bases in between. The germline gives CDR1 MDHEN, CDR2 SYDVKM. CDR3 nucleotide sequence: TGTGCCAGCAGTTCCCCGTCGGAGGGAAACACCATATATTTT. Its protein product is CASSSPSEGNTIYF.

A few counts support this clonotype. V and J are TRBV5-1 and TRBJ1-1; D is ambiguous. The germline CDR1 and CDR2 sequences are SGHRS and YFSETQ. CDR3 size: 15 residues. V lost 0 bases to trimming and J lost 5 bases, with 14 bases between them. The CDR3 bases are TGCGCCAGCAGCTTGGTAACGCAGCGGGGAACTGAAGCTTTCTTT. Its protein product is CASSLVTQRGTEAFF. Full variable domain (outside the CDR3, taken from reference TRBV5-1 and TRBJ1-1): KAGVTQTPRYLIKTRGQQVTLSCSPISGHRSVSWYQQTPGQGLQFLFEYFSETQRNKGNFPGRFSGRQFSNSRSEMNVSTLELGDSALYLCASSLVTQRGTEAFFGQGTRLTVV.

This clonotype has a handful of counts. The chain is built from TRBV28 and TRBJ2-2; weak D call: TRBD2 (5 bases). Trimming left V 2 bases short and J 4 bases short, with 14 bases between. Germline V gene lookup returns CDR1 MDHEN and CDR2 SYDVKM. CDR3 length equals 16 residues. CDR3 DNA: TGTGCCAGCAGTTTAATCCCGGGAAGAAGCACCGGGGAGCTGTTTTTT. Residues: CASSLIPGRSTGELFF.

There are a few counts of this clonotype. This chain uses TRBV6-5 with TRBJ1-3; D is uncertain. Germline V gene lookup returns CDR1 MNHEY and CDR2 SVGAGI. The CDR3 is made up of 13 amino acids. The CDR3 protein is CATRTSSGNTIYF. DNA of the CDR3: TGTGCTACCCGGACCAGCTCTGGAAACACCATATATTTT.

The rearrangement uses TRBV4-2 and TRBJ2-7, with a tentative D call TRBD1 (6 bases). Germline V gives CDR1 LGHNA, CDR2 YNFKEQ. The CDR3 is 16 amino acids. Trimming stripped 0 bases from V and 3 bases from J, with 15 bases between. The chain's CDR3 is CASSQDLEPGDYEQYF. CDR3 coding DNA: TGTGCCAGCAGCCAAGATTTAGAGCCAGGGGACTACGAGCAGTACTTC.

This clonotype appeared many times. The chain has TRBV7-2 and TRBJ2-2, with 9 bases lining up with TRBD1. V lost 6 bases and J lost 4; bases outside the gene matches: 15. The CDR3 totals 18 residues. Germline V CDR1 and CDR2: SGHTA, FQGNSA. CDR3 bases: TGTGCCAGCAGATCTCCCCCGGGACAGGGTCCGAGCACCGGGGAGCTGTTTTTT. Translating gives CASRSPPGQGPSTGELFF.

Here the CDR3 reads CASSNSGPRYGYTF. The CDR3 DNA follows: TGTGCCAGCAGCAACTCCGGGCCCCGTTATGGCTACACCTTC. This chain connects TRBV27 to TRBJ1-2; D is uncertain. From germline, CDR1 is MNHEY and CDR2 SMNVEV (reference sequence). The CDR3 sequence is 14 residues long. With 6 bases removed from V and 5 bases from J, the gap between germline ends came to 16 bases.

V gene TRBV27 combines with J gene TRBJ2-3, with a possible D match to TRBD2 (6 bases). Germline V lookup: CDR1 MNHEY, CDR2 SMNVEV (reference sequence). The CDR3 is made up of 16 amino acids. Trimming took off 0 bases at V and 3 bases at J, with 13 bases between the two ends. The CDR3: CASSLSGGIRTDTQYF. The CDR3 DNA reads as TGTGCCAGCAGTTTATCGGGGGGTATCCGAACAGATACGCAGTATTTT.

This clonotype was detected many times. The rearrangement joins TRBV7-6 to TRBJ1-1; 10 positions match TRBD1. V was pared by 11 bases and J by 2 bases, with 17 bases of the junction left unmatched. From germline, CDR1 is SGHVS and CDR2 FNYEAQ. The CDR3 has 17 amino acids. This CDR3 reads CAGNTGTGALLNTEAFF. The CDR3 DNA reads TGTGCCGGAAATACCGGGACAGGGGCTTTGCTCAACACTGAAGCTTTCTTT.

This clonotype showed up just a few times. The genes are TRBV2 and TRBJ1-1, with a possible D match to TRBD1 (5 bases). The V and J ends lost 5 bases and 6 bases respectively, with 13 bases between them. The germline V gene has CDR1 SNHLY and CDR2 FYNNEI. This CDR3 contains 13 residues. The CDR3 sequence is CASSIQQGAEAFF. CDR3 DNA sequence: TGTGCCAGCAGTATCCAACAAGGGGCTGAAGCTTTCTTT.